The sequence of this T cell receptor beta chain was determined in a study of T-cell memory formation after mild COVID-19. TCRdb called the 5' RACE reads again in MiXCR, with one record for every CDR3 protein. The table lists fewer than 450,000 distinct CDR3 sequences, 24% of them singletons. The CDR3 extends over 15 amino acids. Germline loops: CDR1 DFQATT, CDR2 SNEGSKA (reference sequence). V was trimmed by 4 bases and J by 1 base, leaving 13 bases between them. The TCR sequence derives from an adult woman who had mild COVID-19 (a few samples of this study predate the infection). Cell type and time point are not known. The sequenced sample consisted of PBMCs or a T cell subset sorted from them (not recorded which). The chain links TRBV20-1 to TRBJ2-2; D not certain. The CDR3 here is CSATSHSWNTGELFF. The CDR3 DNA reads TGCAGTGCTACCTCCCACTCCTGGAACACCGGGGAGCTGTTTTTT.